These 26 T cell receptor beta chains were all obtained from the same sample, sequenced in a study of T-cell memory formation after mild COVID-19. Each CDR3 protein gets one entry after TCRdb re-called the 5' RACE reads with MiXCR. This table has approximately 260,000 distinct CDR3 sequences, about 17% appearing once. Specimen: PBMCs or a T cell subset sorted from them (not recorded which). The receptor set was obtained from a man between 18 and 29 years old who had mild COVID-19 (a few samples of this study predate the infection). Cell type and time point are not known.

The chain carries TRBV12-3 or TRBV12-4 and TRBJ2-7; D is uncertain. The V and J ends lost 3 bases and 4 bases respectively, with 7 bases between them. The CDR3 length is 12 residues. CDR3 region: CASSLRRYEQYF. CDR3 bases: TGTGCCAGCAGTTTGCGCAGATACGAGCAGTACTTC.

This clonotype was recorded many times. CDR3 nucleotides: TGCGCCAGCAGCCAGGGACAGGGCGGCTACAATGAGCAGTTCTTC. Protein sequence: CASSQGQGGYNEQFF. The chain links TRBV4-1 to TRBJ2-1, with 9 bases fitting TRBD1. CDR1 MGHRA and CDR2 YSYEKL come from the germline V gene. CDR3 length: 15 amino acids. V lost 3 bases, J lost 3 bases, and 3 bases stayed unmatched.

The chain links TRBV20-1 to TRBJ2-2; 9 nucleotides match TRBD1. The V gene end was trimmed by 6 bases and the J gene end by 4 bases; junction bases not matched to a gene: 6. CDR3 size: 14 residues. CDR1 is DFQATT, CDR2 SNEGSKA, per germline (reference sequence). CDR3 coding DNA: TGCAGTGCAACAGGGGGCGCAGGCACCGGGGAGCTGTTTTTT. Protein: CSATGGAGTGELFF.

This clonotype was seen a handful of times. The junction does not match germline at one end; this may be a read error. This chain joins TRBV7-7 and TRBJ2-1; tentatively, D is TRBD1 or TRBD2 (6 bases each). This CDR3 contains 13 residues. The V gene's germline CDR1 is SSHAT and CDR2 FNYEAQ (reference sequence). CDR3: CASSFSGANEQFF. The CDR3 nucleotides are TGTGCTAGCAGCTTTTCGGGGGCCAATGAGCAGTTCTTC.

Ten or more counts support this clonotype. The CDR3 DNA sequence: TGTGCCAGCAGCTTCGGGGGGCCTAGCACAGATACGCAGTATTTT. Translation: CASSFGGPSTDTQYF. V usage is TRBV7-3 and J usage is TRBJ2-3, with D possibly matching TRBD2 (7 bases). The germline V gene encodes CDR1 SGHTA and CDR2 FQGTGA. The CDR3 is made up of 15 amino acids. V lost 3 bases and J 0 bases, leaving 10 bases between the germline ends. Full variable domain (missing parts from reference TRBV7-3 and TRBJ2-3): GAGVSQTPSNKVTEKGKYVELRCDPISGHTALYWYRQSLGQGPEFLIYFQGTGAADDSGLPNDRFFAVRPEGSVSTLKIQRTERGDSAVYLCASSFGGPSTDTQYFGPGTRLTVL.

The chain couples TRBV20-1 to TRBJ1-1, with D uncertain. Germline values: CDR1 DFQATT, CDR2 SNEGSKA (reference sequence). This CDR3 has 12 amino acids. Trimming removed 7 bases at V and 1 base at J, with 10 bases between. CDR3 sequence reads: CSVQIKNTEAFF. CDR3 sequence (DNA): TGCAGTGTTCAGATAAAGAACACTGAAGCTTTCTTT.

V usage is TRBV11-1 and J usage is TRBJ2-7; D gene unclear. This CDR3 contains 13 residues. Looked up from germline, CDR1 is SGHAT and CDR2 is FQDESV (reference sequence). The V and J ends lost 5 bases and 5 bases respectively, with 13 bases between them. CDR3 loop: CASSERRFDEQYF. In nucleotides, the CDR3 is TGTGCCAGCAGCGAAAGACGGTTTGACGAGCAGTACTTC.

The rearrangement uses TRBV7-2 and TRBJ2-2, with 9 bases lining up with TRBD1. The V and J ends lost 1 base and 6 bases, in that order; junction bases with no gene match: 3. This CDR3 has 15 residues. CDR1 is SGHTA and CDR2 is FQGNSA in the germline V gene. The CDR3 loop reads CASSLGQGGAGELFF. As DNA, the CDR3 is TGTGCCAGCAGCTTAGGACAGGGGGGCGCCGGGGAGCTGTTTTTT.

This clonotype has a handful of counts. This chain uses TRBV20-1 with TRBJ1-1; D not certain. Between the trimmed V and J ends, which lost 1 base and 0 bases, there was a span of 6 bases. The CDR3 runs to 13 residues. Germline assignment: CDR1 DFQATT and CDR2 SNEGSKA (reference sequence). The CDR3 is CSARGALNTEAFF. CDR3 DNA sequence: TGCAGTGCTAGAGGGGCTTTGAACACTGAAGCTTTCTTT.

This chain links TRBV5-4 with TRBJ2-1; D might be TRBD2 (7 bases). Trimming stripped 0 bases from V and 9 bases from J, with 16 bases between. The CDR3 has 15 amino acids. CDR1 is SGHNT and CDR2 is YYREEE in the germline V gene (reference sequence). For the CDR3, the DNA is TGTGCCAGCAGCTTGGCGGGGGGCGGGTCGTTTGAGCAGTTCTTC. Protein: CASSLAGGGSFEQFF.

V and J are TRBV15 and TRBJ2-2, with D perhaps TRBD2 (6 bases). CDR1 and CDR2 from the germline V gene are LNHNV and YYDKDF (reference sequence). This CDR3 region has 14 residues. Deletions cut 7 bases from V and 4 bases from J, with 13 bases between. The CDR3 loop reads CATTPTSFTGELFF. The CDR3 DNA reads as TGTGCCACCACCCCGACTAGTTTCACCGGGGAGCTGTTTTTT.

The chain couples TRBV29-1 to TRBJ2-2, with 9 bases that match TRBD1. The CDR3 has 17 amino acids. After removal of 6 bases from V and 6 bases from J, the junction contained 17 bases not matched to a gene. Germline V CDR1 and CDR2: SQVTM, ANQGSEA. CDR3 nucleotide sequence: TGCAGCGTCGGGGGGACAGGGCTTCTTTGGGGTTCCGGGGAGCTGTTTTTT. Translation: CSVGGTGLLWGSGELFF.

The V gene is TRBV20-1, the J gene TRBJ2-4; 9 positions agree with TRBD1. The CDR3 spans 15 residues. The trim removed 3 bases at V and 8 bases at J, leaving 11 bases unmatched. CDR1 is DFQATT, CDR2 SNEGSKA, per germline (reference sequence). The CDR3 protein is CSASSINRGQDIQYF. DNA of the CDR3: TGCAGTGCTAGCTCTATTAACAGGGGGCAGGACATTCAGTACTTC.

V gene TRBV20-1 combines with J gene TRBJ2-3; TRBD2 aligns across 8 bases. Trimming removed 2 bases from V and 3 bases from J; junction bases left unmatched: 4. Germline V gives CDR1 DFQATT, CDR2 SNEGSKA (reference sequence). The CDR3 consists of 14 residues. The CDR3 coding sequence is TGCAGTGCTAGAAAGCGGGGGCTAACAGATACGCAGTATTTT. This encodes CSARKRGLTDTQYF.

There are a few counts of this clonotype. CDR3 nucleotide sequence: TGCGCCAGCAGCCCGGGACACTCCACCGGGGAGCTGTTTTTT. Residues: CASSPGHSTGELFF. The rearrangement links TRBV5-1 to TRBJ2-2; D possibly corresponds to TRBD1 (6 bases). V was pared by 4 bases and J by 4 bases, with 11 bases between. There are 14 residues in the CDR3. Germline values: CDR1 SGHRS, CDR2 YFSETQ.

In this sample, this clonotype turned up a few times. The V call is TRBV6-1, the J call TRBJ1-1; no firm D call. In germline, CDR1 is MNHNS, CDR2 SASEGT. The CDR3 runs to 15 residues. V gave up 2 bases and J gave up 3 bases, with 13 bases separating them. The CDR3 DNA sequence: TGTGCCAGCAGTGAACGAAGGTTGTCTTACACTGAAGCTTTCTTT. Its protein is CASSERRLSYTEAFF.

This clonotype was counted between two and nine times. The rearrangement links TRBV6-2 or TRBV6-3 to TRBJ2-7, with TRBD1 matching over 10 bases. Per germline, CDR1 MNHEY and CDR2 SVGEGT. J lost 6 bases, V lost 3 bases, and 5 bases had no gene match. CDR3 size: 14 residues. CDR3 amino acids: CASSYRGQGREQYV. For the CDR3, the DNA is TGTGCCAGCAGTTATAGGGGACAGGGGCGCGAGCAGTACGTC.

A few counts support this clonotype. The chain employs TRBV20-1 and TRBJ1-2; D is perhaps TRBD1 (5 bases). V lost 1 base to trimming and J lost 6 bases, with 9 bases between them. The germline gives CDR1 DFQATT, CDR2 SNEGSKA (reference sequence). The length of the CDR3 is 12 residues. In DNA form, the CDR3 reads TGCAGTGCTAGAGGTCAGGGAGATGGCTACACCTTC. Translated, it gives CSARGQGDGYTF.

This chain links TRBV6-2 or TRBV6-3 with TRBJ2-5, with TRBD2 identical over 8 bases. The CDR3 sequence is 13 residues long. V gave up 7 bases and J gave up 2 bases; unmatched junction bases: 3. CDR1 and CDR2 from the germline V gene are MNHEY and SVGEGT. This chain's CDR3 is CASTLAVQETQYF. The DNA for the CDR3 is TGTGCCAGCACACTAGCGGTGCAAGAGACCCAGTACTTC.

The genes are TRBV7-8 and TRBJ1-4, with 9 bases matching TRBD1. The germline gives CDR1 SGHVS, CDR2 FQNEAQ. CDR3 length: 16 residues. The junction had 5 bases not matched to a gene; V was cut back by 1 base and J by 5 bases. The CDR3 sequence is CASSLVAGQGNEKLFF. The DNA of the CDR3 is TGTGCCAGCAGCTTAGTAGCGGGACAGGGAAATGAAAAACTGTTTTTT.

The chain is built from TRBV11-2 and TRBJ2-7, with 7 bases lining up with TRBD1. The CDR3 spans 15 residues. The V gene's germline CDR1 is SGHAT and CDR2 FQNNGV. V lost 5 bases and J lost 0; bases outside the gene matches: 7. DNA of the CDR3: TGTGCCAGCAGCCTTGGGGACAGAAGCTCCTACGAGCAGTACGTC. Protein: CASSLGDRSSYEQYV.

This clonotype has a handful of counts. The rearrangement links TRBV6-5 to TRBJ1-6, with 11 bases aligning to TRBD1. The CDR3 runs to 16 residues. Trimming at V came to 2 bases and at J to 10 bases, leaving 7 bases not matched to a gene. The V gene's germline CDR1 is MNHEY and CDR2 SVGAGI. The CDR3 nucleotides read TGTGCCAGCAGTTACACCGCCGGGACAGGGGGGTCACCCCTCCACTTT. It specifies CASSYTAGTGGSPLHF.

The V call is TRBV12-3 or TRBV12-4, the J call TRBJ1-1, with D unresolved. V was shortened by 3 bases and J by 11 bases, with 19 bases between the two germline ends. This CDR3 is 14 amino acids long. The CDR3 protein is CASSFRVGLIGAFF. CDR3 coding DNA: TGTGCCAGCAGTTTTAGAGTAGGACTCATTGGGGCTTTCTTT.

At least ten counts were recorded for this clonotype. The CDR3 here is CASSLSAGDDEQFF. The CDR3 nucleotides read TGCGCCAGCAGCTTGTCTGCCGGCGACGATGAGCAGTTCTTC. J is TRBJ2-1 and V is TRBV5-1; D is unclear. Between the trimmed V and J ends, which lost 1 base and 8 bases, there was a span of 13 bases. The CDR3 extends over 14 amino acids. Germline-derived CDR1 and CDR2 are SGHRS and YFSETQ. Full variable domain (rest looked up from reference TRBV5-1 and TRBJ2-1): KAGVTQTPRYLIKTRGQQVTLSCSPISGHRSVSWYQQTPGQGLQFLFEYFSETQRNKGNFPGRFSGRQFSNSRSEMNVSTLELGDSALYLCASSLSAGDDEQFFGPGTRLTVL.

This chain connects TRBV20-1 to TRBJ2-2; no definite D call. CDR1 and CDR2 from the germline V gene are DFQATT and SNEGSKA (reference sequence). The CDR3 totals 13 residues. V gave up 3 bases and J gave up 6 bases, with 11 bases separating them. The CDR3 spells CSASADWPGELFF. The CDR3 nucleotides are TGCAGTGCTAGTGCAGACTGGCCCGGGGAGCTGTTTTTT.

Ten or more counts support this clonotype. The rearrangement links TRBV5-1 to TRBJ2-5, with TRBD2 matching over 7 bases. The CDR3 extends over 15 amino acids. The trim removed 0 bases at V and 3 bases at J, leaving 5 bases unmatched. CDR1 SGHRS and CDR2 YFSETQ come from the germline V gene. The CDR3: CASSLEGLAEETQYF. CDR3 nucleotide sequence: TGCGCCAGCAGCTTGGAGGGTCTAGCGGAAGAGACCCAGTACTTC.